This section outlines one TCR beta chain sequence together with its context. Its antigen is undetermined. Germline V gene lookup returns CDR1 LNHDA and CDR2 SQIVND (reference sequence). Trimming shortened V by 4 bases and J by 1 base, and 10 bases separated the two germline ends. This CDR3 comprises 15 residues. These data originate in a study of CD4+ T cells in melanoma. Points from the study as a whole: In melanoma, neoantigen-specific CD4+ T cells reportedly differed in differentiation state. CD8+ T cell, macrophage and B cell function reportedly correlated with neoantigen-specific CD4+ T cells.

Sequencing was performed with immunoSEQ multiplex PCR; in TCRdb, only in-frame clones are kept and a portion is missing. The table has roughly 19,000 clones, 78% seen once. The source of this sequence is a human donor with melanoma. This chain connects TRBV19 to TRBJ2-2; possible D gene TRBD1, 5 bases. CDR3 sequence: CASSTRVGNTGELFF. CDR3 sequence (DNA): TGTGCCAGTAGTACCAGGGTAGGGAACACCGGGGAGCTGTTTTTT.